This TCR beta chain was profiled in a study of identical twins. With template switching, a universal primer site was added, and the cDNA carried unique molecular identifiers. TCRdb ran MiXCR on the 5' RACE reads and lists one entry per CDR3 protein. Of more than 400,000 distinct CDR3 sequences in the sample, nearly 15% were seen once. No donor was unhealthy or non-Caucasian. This CDR3 is built from 15 residues. Trimming took 0 bases from V and 7 from J, leaving 16 bases between them. CDR1 LNHNV and CDR2 YYDKDF come from the germline V gene (reference sequence). The sample was also reused in another study, on yellow fever vaccine responses in identical twins. Turning to that study: Twins showed a vaccine T cell response that reportedly seemed partly convergent, partly personalized.

The TCR originated in a woman aged 18 to 35 in good health. The V call is TRBV15, the J call TRBJ2-7, with D tentatively TRBD2 (6 bases). The sequenced sample consisted of CD4+ T cells sorted from blood. The chain's CDR3 is CATSREEGGLREQYF. In DNA form, the CDR3 reads TGTGCCACCAGCAGAGAAGAAGGAGGGCTGCGGGAGCAGTACTTC.